This T cell receptor (beta chain) was profiled in a study of cytomegalovirus exposure and HLA in healthy donors listed by TCRdb under 2017. Regarding the research as a whole: An earlier analysis of around 600 of the donors reported more than 250 Gb of sequence data and around 110 million unique TCR beta sequences from 150 million to 200 million T cells. A later genetic analysis used genome-wide SNP genotypes for about 60% of the 666 donors, treating that subset as a discovery cohort. The study aimed to test whether cataloging public T cell receptors could reveal signatures of past pathogen exposure. Besides the first cohort of around 700 subjects, a separate validation cohort made up of over 100 different subjects was used. In a later analysis, previously published TCR beta repertoires from several hundred donors were re-analyzed and high-resolution HLA genotyping was added so that TCR occurrence patterns could be studied. Roughly five DR-DQ haplotypes were treated as single units for association and clustering because of strong linkage in the cohort. Roughly 300 gigabases of sequencing data and approximately 80 million unique TCR sequences were included in an early release covering 550 to 800 HLA-typed donors. Of the 398 genotyped donors, 81% were placed in the genetic ancestry cluster associated with self-reported Caucasian donors. The number of donors typed differed by locus, with about 620-630 for A, B, C, DRB1 and DQB1, 522 for DQA1, 606 for DPA1, and some 470 for DPB1. On average, around 200,000 unique TCR beta nucleotide sequences were sequenced per donor among more than 350 genotyped donors of the cohort, with roughly 20% of those sequences being non-productive. The study profiled the T cell repertoires of 500 to 800 subjects by immunosequencing and related them to cytomegalovirus serostatus. The later analysis used no new phenotypic data to find candidate immune exposures, relying instead on TCR beta sequences and their occurrence across donors. Alongside the repertoire data, information on donor age, sex, ethnicity and CMV serostatus was compiled. To decide whether each TCR beta V gene segment behaved as functional or pseudogenic, an earlier analysis of nearly 600 of the donors relied on high-throughput TCR beta sequencing. To predict cytomegalovirus infection status, the study brought together high-throughput TCR immunosequencing, statistical association of individual TCRs with disease status, and machine learning. Both class I and class II loci were covered by HLA typing, at four-digit resolution. All discovery cohort repertoires had been generated using a single sequencing platform. Overall study outcomes, separate from this receptor: Sequencing depth was assumed to be roughly uniform across donors in the presence/absence analyses, though that assumption may not hold. At a false discovery rate of 0.05, a later analysis linked fewer than 20,000 TCR beta sequences to specific HLA alleles. A few of the identified cytomegalovirus-associated TCR beta chains were confirmed in vitro to be specific for cytomegalovirus antigens. The only immune exposure information available for the cohort was CMV serostatus. The earlier analysis of approximately 560 of the donors excluded some 15 rarely observed V segments, including chromosome 9 orphons, because counts were too low. Compared with equally common non-associated chains, HLA-associated TCR beta chains in a later analysis were more clonally expanded and had lower generation probabilities. Strong co-occurrence of HLA alleles, especially DR and DQ, made assigning TCR associations to individual alleles difficult. According to a later analysis, most CMV-associated TCR beta chains appeared to be HLA-restricted, and the HLA associations seemed to be driven largely by CMV exposure. Most TCR sequences were observed very rarely across donors, whereas some public TCRs were present in many individuals. Cytomegalovirus status was reported to be diagnosed by the classifier with high specificity and sensitivity in both the original and validation cohorts. Linkage disequilibrium might explain the correlated functional status among segregating V segments, but an unknown experimental factor could not be ruled out. A further reported finding was that TCR beta sequences accurately predicted the HLA-A and HLA-B alleles for most subjects in the first cohort. A cluster of highly shared sequence variants was judged likely to be a technical artifact of the sequencing pipeline. HLA typing was unavailable for some donors at each locus, so association tests used only the typed subset. In a later analysis, TCR association rates were found to vary across HLA loci, with the most associated TCRs seen for DRB1 alleles and the fewest for HLA-C alleles. The study gave a list of 150 to 200 TCR beta chains associated with cytomegalovirus. Compared with the 666-donor mean, donors in an Asian-associated ancestry cluster had fewer N-insertions in productive TCRs, according to a later genetic analysis. The cohort was sequenced for TCR beta chains only, and without alpha or paired-chain data the features that could be detected were limited. Some IMGT-functional V segments, including TRBV6-2 and TRBV6-3, could not be distinguished by the 87-base-pair reads and were therefore excluded. In a later analysis, several top co-occurrence clusters were reported to appear linked to parvovirus B19, influenza, CMV and Epstein-Barr virus. An association between a missense DCLRE1C variant and V-gene and J-gene trimming of TCR beta chains was found in a later genetic analysis and replicated in an independent cohort. According to the authors, the approach could potentially be generalized to other disease states and immunological phenotypes. In an earlier analysis of 450 to 750 of the donors, most TCR beta V segments appeared in productive rearrangements about 90% or about 30% of the time, broadly matching IMGT annotations.

The CDR3 measures 13 amino acids from cysteine to phenylalanine. The retained sequence is limited to the CDR3, 39 bases, with the frame set at the first base. V loses 4 bases, J loses 8 bases, and the germline ends lie 14 bases apart. CDR1 and CDR2 were assigned from the germline V gene as SGHDN and FVKESK. This clone was observed a few times. Its antigen is currently not known. Base quality data are lacking; no much larger clone is found one base away. To prepare the library, the immunoSEQ multiplex PCR assay was applied. A mixture of 60 forward primers for TCR Vbeta segments and 13 reverse primers for TCR Jbeta segments was used in the multiplex PCR. The CDR3 region of rearranged TCR beta genes was amplified from genomic DNA with a multiplex PCR assay. The Illumina HiSeq System was used to sequence the amplified TCR beta libraries as 87-base-pair reads. The study's processing was this. A later analysis counted tens of millions of unique TCR beta chains across the roughly 700 repertoires, and about 10 million of these chains were shared by at least two donors. Raw reads were error-corrected and collapsed into unique sequences by a nearest-neighbor algorithm in which closely related sequences were merged to remove PCR and sequencing errors. To assign V, D and J gene segments, CDR3 sequences were aligned to IMGT reference sequences. For a sequence to be retained, at least a six-nucleotide match to both a V gene segment and a J gene segment was required. A rearrangement was called productive if the CDR3 had no stop codons and remained in frame with V and J, and every other rearrangement was called non-productive. CDR3 was defined according to IMGT convention as the region running from the second conserved V-encoded cysteine to the conserved J-encoded phenylalanine. In an earlier analysis of 587 of the donors, sequences lacking an unambiguous match to a single V gene segment were excluded. An earlier analysis of just under 600 of the donors called V segments functional above 56.7% productive rearrangements and segregating when the between-donor standard deviation exceeded 5%. A statistical classification framework was built for diagnosing cytomegalovirus status from the catalog of TCR beta chain sequences. In a later analysis, TCR nucleotide sequences were compared against IMGT/GENE-DB human TR gene sequences so that V and J genes could be assigned. Using the TCRdist pipeline, a later analysis assigned CDR3 sequences along with most-parsimonious VDJ recombination scenarios. In a later analysis, each TCR beta chain was defined by its CDR3 amino acid sequence together with its V-gene family, and reads without a unique V-gene family were excluded. In a later analysis, approximately 590 highly shared, low-generation-probability nucleotide sequences were removed to address suspected cross-contamination and a sequencing artifact. In a later analysis, a clonal expansion index for each public chain was calculated from normalized within-repertoire ranks of inferred template counts. Generation probabilities in a later analysis came from a VDJ recombination model fitted to out-of-frame rearrangements, and those results were checked against IGoR. A later analysis scored TCR-TCR, TCR-HLA and TCR-CMV co-occurrence with hypergeometric tests, applying a repertoire-size bias correction to TCR pairs. In a later analysis, false discovery rates were estimated by permuting HLA or CMV assignments 20 times. A later analysis grouped co-occurring TCRs with DBSCAN, adding TCRdist sequence similarity when clustering within HLA-allele-positive subsets. Co-occurrence clustering excluded repertoires with fewer than 30,000 or more than 120,000 public chains, plus five with anomalous nucleotide sharing. In its TCRdb copy, this immuneACCESS table keeps in-frame sequences only and misses some clones. Where compared with another copy, unresolved V genes explain less than half of these, and the others have no known cause. That table supplies the V and J calls and clone size; D and trimming were determined from the DNA. The sample table contains some 120,000 clones; only one count was recorded for 80% of them. The ten largest clonotypes hold 1% of the sample.

In total, about 650 healthy bone marrow donors made up the cohort. At the time of sampling, all cohort members were nominally healthy, though unrecorded immune exposures were likely present. The donor tested CMV seronegative and was one of the 352 seronegative cohort members. A peripheral blood sample was provided by each donor, and peripheral blood mononuclear cells were used for TCR beta sequencing. Genomic DNA extraction from the blood cell samples was performed with the Qiagen DNeasy Blood Extraction Kit. The sequence derives from a man aged 35 to 55 in good health and CMV-seronegative. Source material: PBMCs. In this chain, TRBV14 is recombined with TRBJ1-1; the D gene lacks a confident call. The DNA is TGTGCCAGCAGCCTTGGGGAGCATAGGGAAGCTTTCTTT. It translates as CASSLGEHREAFF.